These 18 T cell receptor beta chains were sequenced from one sample in a study of T cell responses to AZD1222 COVID-19 vaccine (dated by TCRdb to about 2021). The library came from the immunoSEQ multiplex PCR assay. Sourced from immuneACCESS, this table was stored by TCRdb with only in-frame sequences that have V and J called. A share of the clones is absent; for the studies checked, an unresolved V gene accounts for under half, and the remainder has no known explanation. Recorded for this sample are 20,000 to 30,000 clones; more than 75% of them occurred a single time. Roughly 30% of the sample is in the top ten clones. The time point label corresponds to: about 28 days (+/-7) after the second vaccine dose. Sequencing was performed on peripheral blood, taken 28 days after the second AZD1222 dose. These receptors originate from an adult who received the AZD1222 COVID-19 vaccine.

The chain links TRBV27 to TRBJ2-7; D might be TRBD2 (6 bases). V shed 7 bases and J shed 0 bases, with 16 bases lying between them. CDR1 and CDR2 (germline): MNHEY, SMNVEV (reference sequence). CDR3 length: 15 residues. The DNA of the CDR3 is TGTGCCAGCACACTGGGAGTCGGGAGCTCCTACGAGCAGTACTTC. Its protein is CASTLGVGSSYEQYF.

The chain combines TRBV2 with TRBJ1-4; D may be TRBD1 (6 bases). CDR1 SNHLY and CDR2 FYNNEI come from the germline V gene. The CDR3 covers 14 residues. V was pared by 6 bases and J by 7 bases, with 15 bases between. CDR3 sequence (DNA): TGTGCCAGCAGCTGGGGGGGGCAGGGTGAAAAACTGTTTTTT. This translates into CASSWGGQGEKLFF.

The V call is TRBV12-3 or TRBV12-4, the J call TRBJ2-5; 7 bases line up with TRBD2. This CDR3 is 12 amino acids long. With 7 bases clipped from V and 5 bases from J, the junction kept 4 bases outside the gene matches. CDR3 protein: CASNGLGETQYF. DNA of the CDR3: TGTGCCAGCAACGGACTAGGGGAGACCCAGTACTTC.

V usage is TRBV5-1 and J usage is TRBJ1-6; no clear D. This CDR3 comprises 14 residues. The germline gives CDR1 SGHRS, CDR2 YFSETQ. The V gene lost 0 bases and the J gene lost 10 bases, with 11 bases spanning the gap. The DNA for the CDR3 is TGCGCCAGCAGCTTGGGGGGTGTCCGGTCACCCCTCCACTTT. This sequence encodes CASSLGGVRSPLHF.

The chain joins TRBV30 to TRBJ2-1; 8 nucleotides match TRBD2. Germline V gene data show CDR1 as GTSNPN and CDR2 as SVGIG (reference sequence). The J segment lost 4 bases and the V segment lost 2 bases, leaving 4 bases of the junction unmatched. This CDR3 comprises 14 residues. The chain's CDR3 is CAWSITSGYNEQFF. As DNA, the CDR3 is TGTGCCTGGAGTATCACTAGCGGTTACAATGAGCAGTTCTTC.

V and J are TRBV30 and TRBJ1-1; the match to TRBD1 covers 7 bases. The V and J ends lost 3 bases and 5 bases, in that order; junction bases with no gene match: 9. Germline V gene sequence: CDR1 GTSNPN, CDR2 SVGIG (reference sequence). The CDR3 sequence is 14 residues long. The CDR3 here is CAWRRSAGGTEAFF. The DNA of the CDR3 is TGTGCCTGGAGAAGGTCAGCAGGGGGAACTGAAGCTTTCTTT.

The V call is TRBV5-1, the J call TRBJ2-4; D is possibly TRBD2 (5 bases). Germline CDR1 SGHRS, CDR2 YFSETQ. CDR3 length equals 13 residues. With 4 bases removed from V and 7 bases from J, the gap between germline ends came to 12 bases. CDR3 amino acids: CASSTGPGNIQYF. Here the CDR3 DNA reads TGCGCCAGCAGCACGGGCCCGGGGAACATTCAGTACTTC.

This chain links TRBV30 with TRBJ2-5; 11 nucleotides align to TRBD2. Trimming at V came to 2 bases and at J to 3 bases, leaving 5 bases not matched to a gene. There are 15 residues in the CDR3. Germline CDR1 and CDR2: GTSNPN and SVGIG (reference sequence). CDR3 residues: CAWSLKLAGEETQYF. DNA of the CDR3: TGTGCCTGGAGTCTTAAACTAGCGGGAGAAGAGACCCAGTACTTC.

The rearrangement joins TRBV5-1 to TRBJ1-3, with D maybe TRBD1 (5 bases). The ends were cut back, 0 bases at V and 0 bases at J, with 10 bases in the middle. The CDR3 consists of 16 residues. Per germline, CDR1 SGHRS and CDR2 YFSETQ. As DNA, the CDR3 is TGCGCCAGCAGCTTGGAGTCAGGGAACTCTGGAAACACCATATATTTT. Its translation: CASSLESGNSGNTIYF.

This chain links TRBV3-1 (or the pseudogene TRBV3-2) with TRBJ2-1; D not resolved. The germline CDR1 and CDR2 sequences are LGHDT and YNNKEL (reference sequence). Trimming took 2 bases from V and 2 from J, leaving 7 bases between them. The CDR3 spans 14 residues. CDR3 in amino acids: CASSQPSTYNEQFF. The DNA of the CDR3 is TGTGCCAGCAGCCAACCCAGTACCTACAATGAGCAGTTCTTC.

The V and J genes are TRBV7-9 and TRBJ2-3; D possibly corresponds to TRBD2 (6 bases). Trimming took off 5 bases at V and 2 bases at J, with 14 bases between the two ends. The CDR3 runs to 15 residues. The germline V gene has CDR1 SEHNR and CDR2 FQNEAQ (reference sequence). CDR3 in amino acids: CASSPRASATDTQYF. In DNA form, the CDR3 reads TGTGCCAGCAGCCCCCGGGCTAGCGCCACAGATACGCAGTATTTT.

The rearrangement links TRBV6-6 to TRBJ1-3, with 8 bases that match TRBD1. The CDR3 extends over 16 amino acids. Looked up from germline, CDR1 is MNHNY and CDR2 is SVGAGI (reference sequence). Unmatched junction bases numbered 8, after V lost 6 bases and J lost 1 base. The CDR3 sequence is CASSDNRGRSGNTIYF. In nucleotides, the CDR3 is TGTGCCAGCAGCGACAACAGGGGGAGATCTGGAAACACCATATATTTT.

The chain recombines TRBV7-8 with TRBJ2-2; tentatively, D is TRBD2 (5 bases). V gave up 3 bases and J gave up 2 bases, with 19 bases separating them. This CDR3 contains 18 residues. Germline V gene lookup returns CDR1 SGHVS and CDR2 FQNEAQ. CDR3: CASSLREGARINTGELFF. CDR3 sequence (DNA): TGTGCCAGCAGCTTGCGAGAGGGAGCCAGAATAAACACCGGGGAGCTGTTTTTT. Together with reference TRBV7-8 and TRBJ2-2, the CDR3 gives the full variable domain: GAGVSQSPRYKVAKRGQDVALRCDPISGHVSLFWYQQALGQGPEFLTYFQNEAQLDKSGLPSDRFFAERPEGSVSTLKIQRTQQEDSAVYLCASSLREGARINTGELFFGEGSRLTVL.

The CDR3 reads CASSVSDSHYTF. The CDR3 DNA reads as TGTGCCAGCAGCGTCTCCGACAGTCACTACACCTTC. The chain combines TRBV9 with TRBJ1-2; D possibly corresponds to TRBD1 (5 bases). V dropped 2 bases and J dropped 10 bases, with 12 bases sitting between them. Germline values: CDR1 SGDLS, CDR2 YYNGEE. This CDR3 region has 12 residues. Looking up the rest from reference TRBV9 and TRBJ1-2 gives the full variable domain: DSGVTQTPKHLITATGQRVTLRCSPRSGDLSVYWYQQSLDQGLQFLIQYYNGEERAKGNILERFSAQQFPDLHSELNLSSLELGDSALYFCASSVSDSHYTFGSGTRLTVV.

This chain joins TRBV11-3 and TRBJ2-1; perhaps TRBD2 as D (5 bases). Deletions cut 0 bases from V and 8 bases from J, with 14 bases between. The CDR3 is 15 amino acids. Per the germline V gene, CDR1 is SGHNT and CDR2 is YENEEA. CDR3 nucleotides: TGTGCCAGCAGCTTAGATATGGCTAGCACTCATGAGCAGTTCTTC. Translated: CASSLDMASTHEQFF.

The chain uses TRBV27 and TRBJ1-6, with 7 positions matching TRBD1. The junction had 6 bases not matched to a gene; V was cut back by 3 bases and J by 10 bases. Germline assignment: CDR1 MNHEY and CDR2 SMNVEV (reference sequence). This CDR3 contains 14 residues. The CDR3 DNA is TGTGCCAGCAGTTTTCAGGGGGTATCCTCACCCCTCCACTTT. Translated: CASSFQGVSSPLHF.

This clone showed up just once. The chain employs TRBV11-2 and TRBJ2-7, with D possibly matching TRBD2 (5 bases). The CDR3 contains 16 residues. Trimming took off 5 bases at V and 3 bases at J, with 20 bases between the two ends. The germline CDR1 and CDR2 sequences are SGHAT and FQNNGV. CDR3 DNA: TGTGCCAGCAGCCGCTTGGCCGGGATGGGGAACTACGAGCAGTACTTC. Its translation: CASSRLAGMGNYEQYF. The variable domain in full, with the rest retrieved from reference TRBV11-2 and TRBJ2-7, is EAGVAQSPRYKIIEKRQSVAFWCNPISGHATLYWYQQILGQGPKLLIQFQNNGVVDDSQLPKDRFSAERLKGVDSTLKIQPAKLEDSAVYLCASSRLAGMGNYEQYFGPGTRLTVT.

V gene TRBV6-5 combines with J gene TRBJ2-1; either TRBD1 or TRBD2 may supply D (6 bases each). Trimming shortened V by 6 bases and J by 6 bases, and 12 bases separated the two germline ends. Germline values: CDR1 MNHEY, CDR2 SVGAGI. The CDR3 length is 13 residues. DNA for the CDR3: TGTGCCAGCAGATTCGGAGGGGGCAATGAGCAGTTCTTC. Protein sequence: CASRFGGGNEQFF.